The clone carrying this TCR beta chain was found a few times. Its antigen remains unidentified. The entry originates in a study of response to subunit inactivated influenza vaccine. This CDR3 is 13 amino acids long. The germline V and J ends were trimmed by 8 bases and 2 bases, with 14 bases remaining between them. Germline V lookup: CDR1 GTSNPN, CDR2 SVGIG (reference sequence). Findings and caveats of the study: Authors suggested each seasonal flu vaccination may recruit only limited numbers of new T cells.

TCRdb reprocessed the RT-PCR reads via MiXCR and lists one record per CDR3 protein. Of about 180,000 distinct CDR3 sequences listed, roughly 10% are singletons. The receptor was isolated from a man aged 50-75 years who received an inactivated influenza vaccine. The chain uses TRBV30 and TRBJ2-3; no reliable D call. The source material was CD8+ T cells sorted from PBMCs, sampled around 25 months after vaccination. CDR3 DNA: TGTGCCGGGATACACTCTAACACAGATACGCAGTATTTT. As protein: CAGIHSNTDTQYF.